This is a list of T cell receptor beta chains from one sample in a study of blood T cell repertoires in COVID-19. TCRdb keeps only in-frame clones here, not all; method: immunoSEQ multiplex PCR. Of about 160,000 clones detected, approximately 92% appear once; the ten largest clones hold roughly 4.8%. Sequencing was performed on peripheral blood. These receptors were collected from a man aged 30 to 45 with COVID-19, enrolled during active disease. CDR3s include the opening cysteine and the closing phenylalanine or tryptophan. The D gene is left open where the match is weak. A row's size may be missing; if present it is once, few, many or a size class.

abundance: NA; v_gene: TRBV3-1/TRBV3-2; d_gene: NA; j_gene: TRBJ2-3; CDR3aa: CASSRTPDTQYF; CDR3nt: TGTGCCAGCAGCCGAACACCAGATACGCAGTATTTT
abundance: NA; v_gene: TRBV2; d_gene: TRBD1; j_gene: TRBJ1-1; CDR3aa: CASSTDREAFF; CDR3nt: TGTGCCAGCAGTACGGACAGGGAGGCTTTCTTT
abundance: NA; v_gene: TRBV9; d_gene: NA; j_gene: TRBJ1-6; CDR3aa: CASSPDTRYNSPLHF; CDR3nt: TGTGCCAGCAGCCCCGACACCCGCTATAATTCACCCCTCCACTTT
abundance: NA; v_gene: TRBV24-1; d_gene: TRBD2; j_gene: TRBJ2-7; CDR3aa: CATSAGTSGKYEQYF; CDR3nt: TGTGCCACCAGTGCCGGGACTAGCGGGAAGTACGAGCAGTACTTC
abundance: NA; v_gene: TRBV10-3; d_gene: TRBD1; j_gene: TRBJ2-1; CDR3aa: CAISVGQGYLADYNEQFF; CDR3nt: TGTGCCATCAGTGTCGGACAGGGGTACCTAGCGGACTACAATGAGCAGTTCTTC
abundance: NA; v_gene: TRBV9; d_gene: TRBD1; j_gene: TRBJ1-1; CDR3aa: CASSPQGQGETEAFF; CDR3nt: TGTGCCAGCAGCCCCCAGGGACAGGGGGAGACTGAAGCTTTCTTT
abundance: few; v_gene: TRBV2; d_gene: TRBD2; j_gene: TRBJ2-2; CDR3aa: CASIQGLAGGELFF; CDR3nt: TGTGCCAGCATTCAGGGACTAGCGGGCGGGGAGCTGTTTTTT
abundance: NA; v_gene: TRBV7-9; d_gene: TRBD1; j_gene: TRBJ2-5; CDR3aa: CASSAGTAQETQYF; CDR3nt: TGTGCCAGCAGCGCCGGGACAGCACAAGAGACCCAGTACTTC
abundance: NA; v_gene: TRBV28; d_gene: NA; j_gene: TRBJ2-7; CDR3aa: CASSPPPGDPYEQYF; CDR3nt: TGTGCCAGCAGTCCCCCGCCCGGGGATCCCTACGAGCAGTACTTC
abundance: once; v_gene: TRBV2; d_gene: TRBD2; j_gene: TRBJ2-7; CDR3aa: CASIRDYLYEQYF; CDR3nt: TGTGCCAGCATACGGGACTACCTTTACGAGCAGTACTTC
abundance: NA; v_gene: TRBV19; d_gene: NA; j_gene: TRBJ1-4; CDR3aa: CASRTDTSEKLFF; CDR3nt: TGTGCCAGTCGGACAGATACAAGTGAAAAACTGTTTTTT
abundance: NA; v_gene: TRBV6-2/TRBV6-3; d_gene: NA; j_gene: TRBJ1-2; CDR3aa: CASSYGPDGYTF; CDR3nt: TGTGCCAGCAGTTACGGGCCCGATGGCTACACCTTC
abundance: NA; v_gene: TRBV18; d_gene: NA; j_gene: TRBJ1-1; CDR3aa: CASSSPPGLHMNTEAFF; CDR3nt: TGTGCCAGCTCATCCCCCCCAGGCCTTCACATGAACACTGAAGCTTTCTTT
abundance: NA; v_gene: TRBV11-2; d_gene: TRBD2; j_gene: TRBJ2-7; CDR3aa: CASSLEWGGREEQYF; CDR3nt: TGTGCCAGCAGCTTAGAGTGGGGCGGGAGGGAAGAGCAGTACTTC
abundance: NA; v_gene: TRBV27; d_gene: NA; j_gene: TRBJ2-2; CDR3aa: CAPGCQRPGARWVWTGELFF; CDR3nt: TGTGCCCCAGGTTGCCAACGTCCTGGGGCGCGTTGGGTGTGGACCGGGGAGCTGTTTTTT
abundance: NA; v_gene: TRBV30; d_gene: TRBD1; j_gene: TRBJ1-5; CDR3aa: CAWSGRQGSAANQPQHF; CDR3nt: TGTGCCTGGAGTGGGAGACAGGGTAGCGCAGCGAATCAGCCCCAGCATTTT
abundance: NA; v_gene: TRBV9; d_gene: NA; j_gene: TRBJ2-1; CDR3aa: CASSVVPAVSSYNEQFF; CDR3nt: TGTGCCAGCAGCGTAGTGCCAGCGGTTAGCTCCTACAATGAGCAGTTCTTC
abundance: NA; v_gene: TRBV19; d_gene: NA; j_gene: TRBJ1-1; CDR3aa: CASSIRSQANTEAFF; CDR3nt: TGTGCCAGTAGTATCCGAAGTCAGGCAAACACTGAAGCTTTCTTT
abundance: NA; v_gene: TRBV7-8; d_gene: TRBD1; j_gene: TRBJ1-2; CDR3aa: CASSKDRPTIYGYTF; CDR3nt: TGTGCCAGCAGTAAGGACAGGCCGACAATTTATGGCTACACCTTC
abundance: NA; v_gene: TRBV18; d_gene: TRBD1; j_gene: TRBJ1-6; CDR3aa: CASSPDRENYSYNSPLHF; CDR3nt: TGTGCCAGCTCACCCGACAGGGAAAACTACTCCTATAATTCACCCCTCCACTTT
abundance: NA; v_gene: TRBV6-5; d_gene: TRBD2; j_gene: TRBJ2-5; CDR3aa: CASTSGSPETQYF; CDR3nt: TGTGCCTCGACTAGCGGGAGTCCCGAGACCCAGTACTTC
abundance: NA; v_gene: TRBV12-5; d_gene: NA; j_gene: TRBJ1-1; CDR3aa: CASGPTGVNTEAFF; CDR3nt: TGTGCTAGTGGTCCGACGGGGGTGAACACTGAAGCTTTCTTT
abundance: once; v_gene: TRBV18; d_gene: NA; j_gene: TRBJ2-2; CDR3aa: CASSPDRTNTGELFF; CDR3nt: TGTGCCAGCTCACCAGACAGGACGAACACCGGGGAGCTGTTTTTT
abundance: once; v_gene: TRBV9; d_gene: TRBD2; j_gene: TRBJ2-1; CDR3aa: CASSVTGTIVRNEQFF; CDR3nt: TGTGCCAGCAGCGTAACCGGGACTATAGTTCGGAATGAGCAGTTCTTC
abundance: once; v_gene: TRBV6-5; d_gene: NA; j_gene: TRBJ2-2; CDR3aa: CASSPQGTGELFF; CDR3nt: TGTGCCAGCAGCCCACAGGGAACCGGGGAGCTGTTTTTT
abundance: NA; v_gene: TRBV5-6; d_gene: TRBD1; j_gene: TRBJ1-5; CDR3aa: CASSLARQGDQPQHF; CDR3nt: TGTGCCAGCAGCCTGGCCCGACAGGGAGATCAGCCCCAGCATTTT
abundance: NA; v_gene: TRBV6-1; d_gene: TRBD1; j_gene: TRBJ1-4; CDR3aa: CASSEVERGQGFSNEKLFF; CDR3nt: TGTGCCAGCAGTGAAGTGGAAAGGGGACAGGGGTTTTCTAATGAAAAACTGTTTTTT
abundance: NA; v_gene: TRBV18; d_gene: TRBD1; j_gene: TRBJ2-3; CDR3aa: CASSSGTGGGPDTQYF; CDR3nt: TGTGCCAGCTCGTCCGGGACAGGGGGCGGGCCCGATACGCAGTATTTT
abundance: NA; v_gene: TRBV11-1; d_gene: TRBD1; j_gene: TRBJ2-7; CDR3aa: CASSLRQGYEQYF; CDR3nt: TGTGCCAGCAGCTTGAGACAGGGGTACGAGCAGTACTTC
abundance: once; v_gene: TRBV5-8; d_gene: NA; j_gene: TRBJ1-5; CDR3aa: CASSLYTTGNQPQHF; CDR3nt: TGTGCCAGCAGCTTGTATACGACAGGCAATCAGCCCCAGCATTTT
abundance: NA; v_gene: TRBV29-1; d_gene: TRBD1; j_gene: TRBJ1-1; CDR3aa: CSVDRQGVGGYEAFF; CDR3nt: TGCAGCGTTGATCGGCAGGGGGTCGGGGGCTATGAAGCTTTCTTT
abundance: once; v_gene: TRBV5-1; d_gene: NA; j_gene: TRBJ1-2; CDR3aa: CASSTDRTYGYTF; CDR3nt: TGCGCCAGCAGCACCGACAGGACCTATGGCTACACCTTC
abundance: NA; v_gene: TRBV11-1; d_gene: NA; j_gene: TRBJ1-1; CDR3aa: CASSSSGTPYTEAFF; CDR3nt: TGTGCCAGCAGCTCTTCCGGGACACCGTACACTGAAGCTTTCTTT
abundance: NA; v_gene: TRBV19; d_gene: TRBD1; j_gene: TRBJ2-7; CDR3aa: CASNGQGPSYEQYF; CDR3nt: TGTGCCAGTAATGGACAGGGTCCCTCCTACGAGCAGTACTTC
abundance: NA; v_gene: TRBV2; d_gene: NA; j_gene: TRBJ1-4; CDR3aa: CASTRDLPNEKLFF; CDR3nt: TGTGCCAGCACTAGAGATCTCCCTAATGAAAAACTGTTTTTT
abundance: NA; v_gene: TRBV9; d_gene: TRBD2; j_gene: TRBJ2-3; CDR3aa: CASSVVGTSPSMDTQYF; CDR3nt: TGTGCCAGCAGCGTAGTTGGGACTAGCCCCTCGATGGATACGCAGTATTTT
abundance: NA; v_gene: TRBV5-1; d_gene: NA; j_gene: TRBJ1-2; CDR3aa: CASRPQQNYGYTF; CDR3nt: TGCGCCAGCAGGCCACAGCAAAACTATGGCTACACCTTC
abundance: NA; v_gene: TRBV2; d_gene: NA; j_gene: TRBJ2-1; CDR3aa: CASSDRASINEQFF; CDR3nt: TGTGCCAGCAGTGACAGGGCCTCGATCAATGAGCAGTTCTTC
abundance: NA; v_gene: TRBV5-1; d_gene: TRBD1; j_gene: TRBJ1-2; CDR3aa: CASSQTGGQGANYGYTF; CDR3nt: TGCGCCAGCAGCCAAACGGGGGGCCAGGGGGCAAACTATGGCTACACCTTC
abundance: once; v_gene: TRBV9; d_gene: NA; j_gene: TRBJ2-1; CDR3aa: CASSVALAGNEQFF; CDR3nt: TGTGCCAGCAGCGTAGCTCTGGCAGGCAATGAGCAGTTCTTC
abundance: NA; v_gene: TRBV12-5; d_gene: NA; j_gene: TRBJ2-2; CDR3aa: CASGLVRQGGDGELFF; CDR3nt: TGTGCTAGTGGTTTGGTGCGACAGGGCGGGGACGGGGAGCTGTTTTTT
abundance: NA; v_gene: TRBV23-1; d_gene: NA; j_gene: TRBJ1-6; CDR3aa: CASSQSAQGFHCYCNSPLHF; CDR3nt: TGCGCCAGCAGTCAATCAGCGCAGGGGTTTCACTGCTATTGTAATTCACCCCTCCACTTT
abundance: NA; v_gene: TRBV7-9; d_gene: NA; j_gene: TRBJ2-3; CDR3aa: CATTLIQGTQYF; CDR3nt: TGTGCCACGACCCTCATCCAGGGGACGCAGTATTTT
abundance: NA; v_gene: TRBV15; d_gene: TRBD1; j_gene: TRBJ1-3; CDR3aa: CATSLGGTGRNTIYF; CDR3nt: TGTGCCACCAGTCTGGGCGGGACAGGGAGAAACACCATATATTTT
abundance: NA; v_gene: TRBV5-1; d_gene: NA; j_gene: TRBJ1-2; CDR3aa: CASSQGRGRGYGYTF; CDR3nt: TGCGCCAGCAGCCAGGGACGGGGCAGGGGCTATGGCTACACCTTC
abundance: NA; v_gene: TRBV30; d_gene: NA; j_gene: TRBJ2-7; CDR3aa: CAWGTGDREQYF; CDR3nt: TGTGCCTGGGGGACGGGTGATAGGGAGCAGTACTTC
abundance: NA; v_gene: TRBV12-3/TRBV12-4; d_gene: NA; j_gene: TRBJ1-1; CDR3aa: CASSSTQGREAFF; CDR3nt: TGTGCCAGCAGTTCTACCCAGGGGCGGGAGGCTTTCTTT
abundance: NA; v_gene: TRBV6-1; d_gene: NA; j_gene: TRBJ1-1; CDR3aa: CASSELPAGRTEAFF; CDR3nt: TGTGCCAGCAGTGAACTCCCCGCAGGGCGGACTGAAGCTTTCTTT
abundance: NA; v_gene: TRBV5-1; d_gene: TRBD2; j_gene: TRBJ2-5; CDR3aa: CASSLEAGEETQYF; CDR3nt: TGCGCCAGCAGCTTGGAGGCGGGGGAGGAGACCCAGTACTTC
abundance: NA; v_gene: TRBV7-9; d_gene: NA; j_gene: TRBJ1-1; CDR3aa: CASGGGNTEAFF; CDR3nt: TGTGCCAGCGGCGGGGGTAACACTGAAGCTTTCTTT
abundance: NA; v_gene: TRBV28; d_gene: TRBD2; j_gene: TRBJ2-1; CDR3aa: CASSPGGAGVNNEQFF; CDR3nt: TGTGCCAGCAGCCCTGGTGGGGCGGGGGTAAACAATGAGCAGTTCTTC
abundance: NA; v_gene: TRBV24-1; d_gene: TRBD1; j_gene: TRBJ1-3; CDR3aa: CATSDLSATGGEGNTIYF; CDR3nt: TGTGCCACCAGTGATTTATCGGCGACAGGGGGGGAAGGAAACACCATATATTTT
abundance: NA; v_gene: TRBV29-1; d_gene: NA; j_gene: TRBJ1-2; CDR3aa: CSVDRTENYGYTF; CDR3nt: TGCAGCGTTGATCGGACAGAAAACTATGGCTACACCTTC